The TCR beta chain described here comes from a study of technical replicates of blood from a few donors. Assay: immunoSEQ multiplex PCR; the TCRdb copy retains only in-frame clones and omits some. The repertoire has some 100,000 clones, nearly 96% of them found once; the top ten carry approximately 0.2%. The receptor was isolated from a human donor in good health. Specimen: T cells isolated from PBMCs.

The chain's CDR3 is CASSLGLAGGTINEQFF. As DNA, the CDR3 is TGTGCCAGCAGCTTAGGATTGGCAGGGGGCACGATTAATGAGCAGTTCTTC. This sequence joins TRBV11-1 and TRBJ2-1; 8 nucleotides align to TRBD1. Germline trimming cut 1 base from V and 7 bases from J; bases unmatched to any gene: 12. The germline gives CDR1 SGHAT, CDR2 FQDESV (reference sequence). The CDR3 spans 17 residues.